This entry concerns a single T cell receptor (beta chain). Antigen unknown. Other DNA variants within this sample encode the same CDR3. The PCR ran on 60 Vbeta and 13 Jbeta primers. Repertoires were generated with immunoSEQ multiplex PCR, while TCRdb's copy carries only in-frame clones and drops some. The table has under 200,000 clones, less than 80% seen once. Participants comprised healthy donors of bone marrow. This entry belongs to a study of cytomegalovirus exposure and HLA in healthy donors. Overall study findings and caveats: In terms of immune exposure information, only CMV serostatus was available.

The sequenced sample consisted of PBMCs. This TCR came from a man aged 35 to 55 in good health and CMV-seronegative.

The CDR3 protein is CAISSAGSTDTQYF. The CDR3 nucleotides read TGTGCCATCAGTTCCGCGGGAAGCACAGATACGCAGTATTTT. The gene calls are TRBV10-3 and TRBJ2-3, with D perhaps matching TRBD2 (6 bases). The CDR3 spans 14 residues. Germline CDR1 ENHRY, CDR2 SYGVKD. The V gene lost 5 bases and the J gene lost 0 bases, with 9 bases spanning the gap.